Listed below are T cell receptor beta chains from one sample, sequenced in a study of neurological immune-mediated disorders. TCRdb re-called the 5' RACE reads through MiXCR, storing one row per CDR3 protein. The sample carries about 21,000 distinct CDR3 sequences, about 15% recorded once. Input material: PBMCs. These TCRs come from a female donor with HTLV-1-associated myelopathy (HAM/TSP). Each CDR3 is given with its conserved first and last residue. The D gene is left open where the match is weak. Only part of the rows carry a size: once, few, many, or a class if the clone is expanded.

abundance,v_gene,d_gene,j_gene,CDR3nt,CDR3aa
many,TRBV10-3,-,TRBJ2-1,TGTGCCATCAGTGAGTCATGGGCCTCCTACAATGAGCAGTTCTTC,CAISESWASYNEQFF
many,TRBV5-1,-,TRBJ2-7,TGCGCCAGCAGCTTGGAAAGGTTTTACGAGCAGTACTTC,CASSLERFYEQYF
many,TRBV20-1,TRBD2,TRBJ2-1,TGCAGTGCTGGATTAAGCGGGAGTGGGTACAATGAGCAGTTCTTC,CSAGLSGSGYNEQFF
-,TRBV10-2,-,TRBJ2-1,TGCGCTAGTGCCGGGACAAGAAGGGAGACCCAGTTCTTC,CASAGTRRETQFF
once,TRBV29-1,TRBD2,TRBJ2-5,TGCAGCCCAGATCCGGGACTAGCGGGAGAGACCCAGTACTTC,CSPDPGLAGETQYF
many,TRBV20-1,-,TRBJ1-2,TGCAGTGCTAGAGAGGAGGGCTACACCTTC,CSAREEGYTF
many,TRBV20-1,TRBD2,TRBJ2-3,TGCAGTGCTAGGATGGTGTCGGGGGGGGCAGATACGCAGTATTTT,CSARMVSGGADTQYF
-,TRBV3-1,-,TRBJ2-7,TGTGCCAGCAGCCATCCCCGATACGAGCAGTACTTC,CASSHPRYEQYF
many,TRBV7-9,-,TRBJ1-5,TGTGCCAGCAGCTTAGGTGGGGACCAGCCCCAGCATTTT,CASSLGGDQPQHF
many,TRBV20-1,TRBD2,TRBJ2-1,TGCAGTGCTAGGGGACTAGCGGGGGTCAATGAGCAGTTCTTC,CSARGLAGVNEQFF
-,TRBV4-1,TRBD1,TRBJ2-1,TGCGCCAGCAGCCAAGAGCCGGGACAGGGGTTCAATGAGCAGTTCTTC,CASSQEPGQGFNEQFF
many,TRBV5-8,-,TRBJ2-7,TGTGCCAGCAGATTCTCCGTATCCGGTCCCTACGAGCAGTACTTC,CASRFSVSGPYEQYF
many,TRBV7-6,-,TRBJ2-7,TGTGCCAGCAGTCCTGCCCCGGGTGGTTCTGCGGGGCAGTACTTC,CASSPAPGGSAGQYF
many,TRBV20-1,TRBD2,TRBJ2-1,TGCAGTGCTACTGGGACTAGCGGGAGTTACTCCTACAATGAGCAGTTCTTC,CSATGTSGSYSYNEQFF
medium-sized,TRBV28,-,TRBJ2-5,TGTGCCAGCAGTCGGGCCCAAGATACCCAGTACTTC,CASSRAQDTQYF
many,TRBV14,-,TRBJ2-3,TGTGCCAGCAGCCTGGGGGGAACAACTTCCACAGATACGCAGTATTTT,CASSLGGTTSTDTQYF
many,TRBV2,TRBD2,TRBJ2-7,TGTGCCAGCAGGAAGCGAGTGCGGGAGGGGTTATACGAGCAGTACTTC,CASRKRVREGLYEQYF
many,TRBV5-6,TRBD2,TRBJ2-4,TGTGTACTCCGCTCGGGGGGTGACATTCAGTACTTC,CVLRSGGDIQYF
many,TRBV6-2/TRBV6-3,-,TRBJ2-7,TGTGCCAGCAGTTACCCCCCCCGCGATTTGACCGGAATCAAAACCAGGAACCCTTACGAGCAGTACTTC,CASSYPPRDLTGIKTRNPYEQYF
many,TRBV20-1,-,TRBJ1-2,TGCAGTGCTAGAGCCGGGACACTGGGCTATGGCTACACCTTC,CSARAGTLGYGYTF
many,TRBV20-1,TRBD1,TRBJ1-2,TGCAGTGCTACGCCGGACAGGGGCTATGGCTACACCTTC,CSATPDRGYGYTF
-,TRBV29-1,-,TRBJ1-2,TGCAGCGTGGGGGGAACAGGGACGCTTGGCTACACCTTC,CSVGGTGTLGYTF
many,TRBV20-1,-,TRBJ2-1,TGCAGTGCTATTCGGAGCTCCTACAATGAGCAGTTCTTC,CSAIRSSYNEQFF
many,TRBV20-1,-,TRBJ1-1,TGCAGTGCTGGAAGCGGACGGAACACTGAAGCTTTCTTT,CSAGSGRNTEAFF
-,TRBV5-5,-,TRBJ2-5,-,CASSFYICSARSGGPETQYF
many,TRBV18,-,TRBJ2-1,TGTGCCAGCTCACCACGTCGAGACTATGGGGGTCTCTACAATGAGCAGTTCTTC,CASSPRRDYGGLYNEQFF
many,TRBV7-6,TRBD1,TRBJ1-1,TGTGCCAGCAGCTCAGACCTCAGGGGGAAGAACACTGAAGCTTTCTTT,CASSSDLRGKNTEAFF
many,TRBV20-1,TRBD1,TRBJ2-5,TGCAGTGCGGCGATGGACAGGGGGGGAGAGACCCAGTACTTC,CSAAMDRGGETQYF
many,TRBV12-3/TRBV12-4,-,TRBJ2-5,TGTGCCAGCAGTCGGACTATGGGCCAAGAGACCCAGTACTTC,CASSRTMGQETQYF
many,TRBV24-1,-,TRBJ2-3,TGTGCCACCAGTGACCCCGGAGGGGACCGGTCAGATACGCAGTATTTT,CATSDPGGDRSDTQYF
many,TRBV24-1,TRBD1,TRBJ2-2,TGTGCCACCAGTGACCCCGGACAGGGGAACACCGGGGAGCTGTTTTTT,CATSDPGQGNTGELFF
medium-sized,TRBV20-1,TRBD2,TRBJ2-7,TGCAGTGCTGCGAAAAGCGGGAGTTTTTACTGGGAGCAGTACTTC,CSAAKSGSFYWEQYF
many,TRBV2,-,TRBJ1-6,TGTGCCAGCAGTGCGGCCGAGAATTCACCCCTCCACTTT,CASSAAENSPLHF
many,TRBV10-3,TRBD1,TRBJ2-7,TGTGCCATCTCATCGGACAGGGGTGAGGAGCAGTACTTC,CAISSDRGEEQYF
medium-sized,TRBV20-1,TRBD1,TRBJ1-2,TGCAGTGCTCGAGGGGGCTTGGACTATGGCTACACCTTC,CSARGGLDYGYTF
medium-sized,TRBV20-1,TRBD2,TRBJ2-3,TGCAGTGTTCTTAGCGGGAGACTAAGCACGCAGTATTTT,CSVLSGRLSTQYF
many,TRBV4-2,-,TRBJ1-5,TGTGCCAGCAGCCAGGCAGGGGACATTCAGCCCCAGCATTTT,CASSQAGDIQPQHF
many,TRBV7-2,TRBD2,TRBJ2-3,TGTGCCAGCAGGGTTGGGGTCCTAGCGGGAGGGCCTCAAAGCACAGATACGCAGTATTTT,CASRVGVLAGGPQSTDTQYF
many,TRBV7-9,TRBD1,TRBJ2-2,TGTGCCAGCAGCTTGACAGGGGGCACCGGGGAGCTGTTTTTT,CASSLTGGTGELFF
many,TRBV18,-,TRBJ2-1,TGTGCCAGCTCACAGTCCTGGGGAGCCTTGAACAATGAGCAGTTCTTC,CASSQSWGALNNEQFF
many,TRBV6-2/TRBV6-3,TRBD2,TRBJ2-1,TGTGCCAGCAGCCCGGGACTAGCGGGGTCGGCGGGTGAGCAGTTCTTC,CASSPGLAGSAGEQFF
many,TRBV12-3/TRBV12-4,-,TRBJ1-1,TGTGCCAGCAGTTCTACAGGGATGCGGACTGAAGCTTTCTTT,CASSSTGMRTEAFF
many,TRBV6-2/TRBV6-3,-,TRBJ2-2,TGTGCCAGCAGTCGACAGCCGAACACCGGGGAGCTGTTTTTT,CASSRQPNTGELFF
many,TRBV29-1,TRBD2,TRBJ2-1,TGCAGCGTTGAAGGGTCTAGCGGACTTAGGGATGAGCAGTTCTTC,CSVEGSSGLRDEQFF
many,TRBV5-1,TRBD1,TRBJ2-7,TGCGCCAGCAGCTTGGTACAGGGGTCCTACGAGCAGTACTTC,CASSLVQGSYEQYF
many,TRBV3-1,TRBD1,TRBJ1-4,TGTGCCAGCAGCTACAGGGGTGCCTCAAATGAAAAACTGTTTTTT,CASSYRGASNEKLFF
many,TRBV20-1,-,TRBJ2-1,TGCAGTGCTGGAACAACCTACCTCCGGGACGGGGGATACAATGAGCAGTTCTTC,CSAGTTYLRDGGYNEQFF
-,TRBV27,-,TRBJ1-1,TGTGCCAGCAGTTTTTCGATGAACACTGAAGCTTTCTTT,CASSFSMNTEAFF
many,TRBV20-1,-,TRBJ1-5,TGCAGTGCTGCGTTAGGGGCGAGGGATCAGCCCCAGCATTTT,CSAALGARDQPQHF
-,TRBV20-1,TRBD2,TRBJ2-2,TGCAGTGCCACGACTAGCGGTCGTGTCGGGGAGCTGTTTTTT,CSATTSGRVGELFF
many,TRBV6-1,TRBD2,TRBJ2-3,TGTGCCAGCACTAGCGGGAGTTTGGATACGCAGTATTTT,CASTSGSLDTQYF
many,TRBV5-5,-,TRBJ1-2,TGTGCCAGCAGCTTGGGCAGGGCCTTTGGGGTGAACTATGGCTACACCTTC,CASSLGRAFGVNYGYTF
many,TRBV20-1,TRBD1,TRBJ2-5,TGCAGTGCTACCCTAGGGACAGGGGGCGTCGAGACCCAGTACTTC,CSATLGTGGVETQYF
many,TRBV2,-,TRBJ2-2,TGTGCCAGCACACCGCAGAACACCGGGGAGCTGTTTTTT,CASTPQNTGELFF
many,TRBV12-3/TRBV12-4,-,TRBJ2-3,TGTGCCAGCAGTCTCGGACTTAGCACAGATACGCAGTATTTT,CASSLGLSTDTQYF
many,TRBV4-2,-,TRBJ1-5,TGTGCCAGCAGCCAAGTTTTCTTGGGAGGTGGCAATCAGCCCCAGCATTTT,CASSQVFLGGGNQPQHF
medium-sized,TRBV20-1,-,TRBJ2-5,TGCAGTGCTGGCATACAGTACCAAGAGACCCAGTACTTC,CSAGIQYQETQYF